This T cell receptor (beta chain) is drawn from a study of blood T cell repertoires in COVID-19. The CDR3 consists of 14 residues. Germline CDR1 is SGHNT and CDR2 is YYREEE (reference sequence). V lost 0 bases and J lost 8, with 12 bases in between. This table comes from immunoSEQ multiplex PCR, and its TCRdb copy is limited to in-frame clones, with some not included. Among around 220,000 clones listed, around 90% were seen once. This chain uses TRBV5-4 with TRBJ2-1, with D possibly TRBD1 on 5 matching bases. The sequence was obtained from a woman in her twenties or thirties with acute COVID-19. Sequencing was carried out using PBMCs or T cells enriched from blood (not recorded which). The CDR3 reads CASSLADNIDEQFF. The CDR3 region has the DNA TGTGCCAGCAGCTTGGCGGACAATATAGATGAGCAGTTCTTC.